Shown below are 21 T cell receptor beta chains from a single sample sequenced in a study of T-cell reconstitution after alpha-beta-depleted transplantation in children. TCRbeta library construction was performed incorporating unique molecular identifiers. TCRdb processed the PCR reads anew with MiXCR; each CDR3 protein has one entry. The table records a few hundred thousand distinct CDR3 sequences, more than 20% of them present only once. This specimen was PBMCs, taken before TCRalphabeta/CD19-depleted stem cell transplant. The source is a girl aged 2 to 9 with Fanconi anemia, due to receive a stem cell transplant.

The gene calls are TRBV7-3 and TRBJ2-3; 10 bases map to TRBD2. V lost 5 bases, J lost 5 bases, and 7 bases stayed unmatched. This CDR3 comprises 15 residues. Germline assignment: CDR1 SGHTA and CDR2 FQGTGA. Here the CDR3 reads CASSRSGGAVDTQYF. DNA of the CDR3: TGTGCCAGCAGCCGGAGCGGGGGGGCCGTAGATACGCAGTATTTT.

This clonotype was recorded many times. The chain uses TRBV20-1 and TRBJ2-3; D is perhaps TRBD2 (5 bases). The germline V and J ends were trimmed by 6 bases and 4 bases, with 17 bases remaining between them. The CDR3 spans 14 residues. Per germline, CDR1 DFQATT and CDR2 SNEGSKA (reference sequence). CDR3 coding DNA: TGCAGTGCCCTTCTAGTGGAGGTACCAGATACGCAGTATTTT. It codes for CSALLVEVPDTQYF.

The CDR3 DNA reads as TGCAGTTCCAGGGGTAATGAGCAGTACTTC. Protein product: CSSRGNEQYF. The chain employs TRBV20-1 and TRBJ2-7; TRBD1 might be the D (6 bases). V shed 8 bases and J shed 7 bases, with 12 bases lying between them. Per germline, CDR1 DFQATT and CDR2 SNEGSKA (reference sequence). This CDR3 region has 10 residues.

The DNA for the CDR3 is TGTGCCAGCAGCTACGGACTAGCAGCGTACCAAGAGACCCAGTACTTC. Translating it yields CASSYGLAAYQETQYF. The V gene is TRBV7-6, the J gene TRBJ2-5; 8 nucleotides align to TRBD2. Germline loops: CDR1 SGHVS, CDR2 FNYEAQ. With 4 bases clipped from V and 0 bases from J, the junction kept 7 bases outside the gene matches. There are 16 residues in the CDR3.

The V and J genes are TRBV4-2 and TRBJ1-6; maybe TRBD1 (6 bases). CDR3 length: 16 amino acids. Germline V CDR1 and CDR2: LGHNA, YNFKEQ. Between the trimmed V and J ends, which lost 2 bases and 5 bases, there was a span of 13 bases. This chain's CDR3 is CASSQISQGNNSPLHF. Written as DNA, the CDR3 is TGTGCCAGCAGCCAAATTTCTCAGGGGAATAATTCACCCCTCCACTTT.

In its sample, this clonotype was seen many times. V is TRBV12-3 or TRBV12-4 and J is TRBJ2-7, with TRBD2 as a possible D gene (5 bases). The CDR3 is 12 residues long. V was shortened by 6 bases and J by 4 bases, with 10 bases between the two germline ends. The CDR3 nucleotides read TGTGCCAGCAGCCCCTCGGGGTACGAGCAGTACTTC. Translated: CASSPSGYEQYF.

This sequence joins TRBV7-8 and TRBJ1-2, with unresolved D. With 1 base removed from V and 5 bases from J, the gap between germline ends came to 8 bases. This CDR3 spans 13 amino acids. The germline CDR1 and CDR2 sequences are SGHVS and FQNEAQ. CDR3 loop: CASSLGEDYGYTF. The CDR3, as DNA: TGTGCCAGCAGCTTAGGCGAGGATTATGGCTACACCTTC. Combining the CDR3 with reference TRBV7-8 and TRBJ1-2 gives the whole variable domain GAGVSQSPRYKVAKRGQDVALRCDPISGHVSLFWYQQALGQGPEFLTYFQNEAQLDKSGLPSDRFFAERPEGSVSTLKIQRTQQEDSAVYLCASSLGEDYGYTFGSGTRLTVV.

This clonotype has a count of ten or more. The genes are TRBV20-1 and TRBJ1-4; 9 bases map to TRBD1. Germline V gene sequence: CDR1 DFQATT, CDR2 SNEGSKA (reference sequence). Germline trimming cut 5 bases from V and 5 bases from J; bases unmatched to any gene: 12. The CDR3 consists of 16 residues. This CDR3 is CSAVRYRDRANEKLFF. CDR3 nucleotides: TGCAGTGCTGTCAGATACCGGGACAGGGCAAATGAAAAACTGTTTTTT.

V is TRBV25-1 and J is TRBJ2-7; TRBD2 aligns across 7 bases. Germline CDR1 is MGHDK and CDR2 is SYGVNS. The CDR3 has 11 residues. The J segment lost 6 bases and the V segment lost 8 bases, leaving 4 bases of the junction unmatched. The CDR3 DNA reads as TGTGCCAGCCTTTGGGGGGGCGAGCAGTACTTC. This encodes CASLWGGEQYF.

This chain joins TRBV12-3 or TRBV12-4 and TRBJ1-5; D possibly corresponds to TRBD1 (5 bases). V dropped 2 bases and J dropped 5 bases, with 7 bases sitting between them. This CDR3 has 13 residues. The chain's CDR3 is CASSLFRDQPQHF. DNA of the CDR3: TGTGCCAGCAGTTTATTCAGGGATCAGCCCCAGCATTTT.

The chain employs TRBV7-9 and TRBJ2-3; TRBD1 might be the D (6 bases). Germline-derived CDR1 and CDR2 are SEHNR and FQNEAQ (reference sequence). V lost 5 bases to trimming and J lost 0 bases, with 9 bases between them. The CDR3 spans 14 residues. The CDR3 DNA follows: TGTGCCAGCAGCGTGGACAGTAGCACAGATACGCAGTATTTT. It codes for CASSVDSSTDTQYF.

This clonotype was seen at least ten times. The V gene is TRBV28, the J gene TRBJ2-7; 8 nucleotides agree with TRBD2. CDR3 length: 15 amino acids. J gave up 5 bases and V 5 bases, and 11 bases lay outside the gene matches. The germline V gene has CDR1 MDHEN and CDR2 SYDVKM. CDR3 protein: CASSATGTRWDEQYF. Here the CDR3 DNA reads TGTGCCAGCAGTGCGACCGGGACTAGGTGGGACGAGCAGTACTTC.

In its sample, this clonotype was seen a few times. The V call is TRBV25-1, the J call TRBJ2-5; 11 bases map to TRBD2. The V gene's germline CDR1 is MGHDK and CDR2 SYGVNS. Trimming at V came to 7 bases and at J to 1 base, leaving 17 bases not matched to a gene. This CDR3 is built from 19 residues. As DNA, the CDR3 is TGTGCCAGCAAAGGACGGCCGGGACTAGCGGAGAAGGGCCAAGAGACCCAGTACTTC. It yields the protein CASKGRPGLAEKGQETQYF.

The rearrangement links TRBV30 to TRBJ1-5, with D possibly matching TRBD1 (5 bases). CDR3 length equals 14 residues. From germline, CDR1 is GTSNPN and CDR2 SVGIG (reference sequence). The V and J ends lost 3 bases and 1 base respectively, with 10 bases between them. This chain's CDR3 is CAWSGGDSNQPQHF. The DNA of the CDR3 is TGTGCCTGGAGCGGGGGGGACAGCAATCAGCCCCAGCATTTT.

This clonotype showed up many times. The DNA of the CDR3 is TGCAGTGCTAGCCCCCGGGTAAATGGCAATGAGCAGTTCTTC. This gives the protein CSASPRVNGNEQFF. This chain connects TRBV20-1 to TRBJ2-1; no clear D gene. Germline V gene sequence: CDR1 DFQATT, CDR2 SNEGSKA (reference sequence). The V gene lost 3 bases and the J gene lost 6 bases, with 15 bases spanning the gap. The CDR3 extends over 14 amino acids.

The table lists this clonotype with a few counts. The rearrangement uses TRBV5-1 and TRBJ1-2; D unresolved. This CDR3 region has 16 residues. Germline-derived CDR1 and CDR2 are SGHRS and YFSETQ. Between the trimmed V and J ends, which lost 4 bases and 0 bases, there was a span of 16 bases. The DNA of the CDR3 is TGCGCCAGCAGCGCTACCGGCAGAATGTCTAACTATGGCTACACCTTC. This translates into CASSATGRMSNYGYTF.

This clonotype showed up many times. The chain recombines TRBV6-5 with TRBJ2-1; D unclear. Trimming stripped 2 bases from V and 5 bases from J, with 19 bases between. CDR1 MNHEY and CDR2 SVGAGI come from the germline V gene. This CDR3 comprises 17 residues. CDR3 bases: TGTGCCAGCAGTTACCATAGCTGGCCGGACCCAAACAATGAGCAGTTCTTC. This codes for CASSYHSWPDPNNEQFF.

This clonotype has a count of ten or more. The chain has TRBV20-1 and TRBJ1-1; D ambiguous. The germline V gene encodes CDR1 DFQATT and CDR2 SNEGSKA (reference sequence). V gave up 3 bases and J gave up 3 bases, with 8 bases separating them. There are 12 residues in the CDR3. The CDR3: CSASRTDTEAFF. The DNA of the CDR3 is TGCAGTGCTAGCCGGACGGACACTGAAGCTTTCTTT.

This CDR3 reads CASSVGGLQYNEQFF. The CDR3, as DNA: TGTGCCAGCAGCGTAGGGGGACTACAATACAATGAGCAGTTCTTC. The rearrangement joins TRBV9 to TRBJ2-1; 7 bases agree with TRBD2. CDR3 length: 15 amino acids. Trimming at V came to 0 bases and at J to 4 bases, leaving 4 bases not matched to a gene. Germline loops: CDR1 SGDLS, CDR2 YYNGEE. Together with reference TRBV9 and TRBJ2-1, the CDR3 gives the full variable domain: DSGVTQTPKHLITATGQRVTLRCSPRSGDLSVYWYQQSLDQGLQFLIQYYNGEERAKGNILERFSAQQFPDLHSELNLSSLELGDSALYFCASSVGGLQYNEQFFGPGTRLTVL.

This clonotype was picked up many times. This chain uses TRBV30 with TRBJ2-3, with 11 bases matching TRBD2. Germline V lookup: CDR1 GTSNPN, CDR2 SVGIG (reference sequence). Trimming removed 0 bases from V and 8 bases from J; junction bases left unmatched: 7. The CDR3 covers 15 residues. The CDR3 DNA reads as TGTGCCTGGAGTGTTACTAGCGGGGGCCCGTTTACGCAGTATTTT. This translates into CAWSVTSGGPFTQYF. Supplemented by reference TRBV30 and TRBJ2-3, the full variable domain reads SQTIHQWPATLVQPVGSPLSLECTVEGTSNPNLYWYRQAAGRGLQLLFYSVGIGQISSEVPQNLSASRPQDRQFILSSKKLLLSDSGFYLCAWSVTSGGPFTQYFGPGTRLTVL.

This clonotype showed up many times. The chain uses TRBV10-3 and TRBJ2-2; D is perhaps TRBD1 (5 bases). Per germline, CDR1 ENHRY and CDR2 SYGVKD. V gave up 7 bases and J gave up 6 bases, with 12 bases separating them. CDR3 length: 13 amino acids. The CDR3 DNA reads TGTGCCATCACGGAACAGGTCCCCGGGGAGCTGTTTTTT. Translated: CAITEQVPGELFF.